Listed here are 29 T cell receptor beta chains from one sample, sequenced in a study of blood T cells in healthy people across ages. With a J-beta primer mix and a sample-barcoded 5' primer, a second PCR ran 7 to 11 cycles. One entry per CDR3 protein, called by TCRdb with MiXCR from the 5' RACE reads. This table holds some 1,000,000 distinct CDR3 sequences, under 30% found once. This same sample was also part of a study on T cells of mothers and their children.

The sequenced sample consisted of blood. These receptors were collected from a girl between 2 and 10 years old in good health.

The chain has TRBV3-1 and TRBJ2-2; D may be TRBD1 (5 bases). Trimming cost V 0 bases and J 2 bases, with 19 bases left between them. The germline gives CDR1 LGHDT, CDR2 YNNKEL (reference sequence). The CDR3 totals 19 residues. The CDR3 sequence: CASSQDWAHLGHNTGELFF. DNA of the CDR3: TGTGCCAGCAGCCAAGATTGGGCACACTTGGGGCACAACACCGGGGAGCTGTTTTTT.

The chain uses TRBV29-1 and TRBJ2-6; no definite D call. Germline CDR1 and CDR2: SQVTM and ANQGSEA. The V gene lost 0 bases and the J gene lost 3 bases, with 6 bases spanning the gap. The CDR3 spans 14 residues. CDR3 bases: TGCAGCGTTGAAGATCTCCGTGGGGCCAACGTCCTGACTTTC. Translating gives CSVEDLRGANVLTF.

The J gene is TRBJ2-4, the V gene TRBV7-8; 10 nucleotides match TRBD2. CDR3 length: 13 residues. Germline V CDR1 and CDR2: SGHVS, FQNEAQ. J was trimmed by 9 bases and V by 5 bases; bases with no gene match: 4. The CDR3 loop reads CASSKREGVIQYF. CDR3 in DNA: TGTGCCAGCAGCAAGCGGGAGGGGGTCATTCAGTACTTC.

This clonotype has only one observation. The CDR3 DNA follows: TGTGCCAGCAGCCCTATGGGTCCAGGCAATGGCTACACCTTC. Encoded protein: CASSPMGPGNGYTF. The rearrangement links TRBV7-2 to TRBJ1-2; D unclear. Germline V gives CDR1 SGHTA, CDR2 FQGNSA. Trimming took 5 bases from V and 6 from J, leaving 16 bases between them. The CDR3 spans 14 residues. The whole variable domain, filled in from reference TRBV7-2 and TRBJ1-2, reads GAGVSQSPSNKVTEKGKDVELRCDPISGHTALYWYRQSLGQGLEFLIYFQGNSAPDKSGLPSDRFSAERTGGSVSTLTIQRTQQEDSAVYLCASSPMGPGNGYTFGSGTRLTVV.

This clonotype was found a few times. The chain is built from TRBV29-1 and TRBJ1-1, with 8 bases aligning to TRBD1. Per the germline V gene, CDR1 is SQVTM and CDR2 is ANQGSEA. The CDR3 runs 12 residues. The V segment lost 8 bases and the J segment 4 bases; nucleotides outside the gene matches: 6. The CDR3 loop is CSFTGGGTEAFF. For the CDR3, the DNA is TGCAGCTTTACAGGGGGAGGCACTGAAGCTTTCTTT.

This clonotype was found a few times. This chain uses TRBV6-2 or TRBV6-3 with TRBJ2-1; perhaps TRBD1 as D (5 bases). The V end was cut by 7 bases, the J end by 9 bases, with 16 bases between. The CDR3 sequence is 13 residues long. In germline, CDR1 is MNHEY, CDR2 SVGEGT. The CDR3 DNA is TGTGCCAGCACCCACAGGTCCCTAGGTGAGCAGTTCTTC. Translating gives CASTHRSLGEQFF.

The rearrangement links TRBV6-6 to TRBJ2-3; a possible D gene is TRBD2 (5 bases). The germline V gene has CDR1 MNHNY and CDR2 SVGAGI (reference sequence). The V end was cut by 2 bases, the J end by 1 base, with 13 bases between. The CDR3 length is 16 residues. DNA for the CDR3: TGTGCCAGCAGTTACCAAACCCCGAGGGGCACAGATACGCAGTATTTT. Protein: CASSYQTPRGTDTQYF.

This clonotype was detected only a few times. This chain joins TRBV4-2 and TRBJ1-2; D unclear. The CDR3 sequence is 14 residues long. Germline CDR1 reads LGHNA; CDR2 reads YNFKEQ. Trimming took 1 base from V and 5 from J, leaving 11 bases between them. The CDR3, as DNA: TGTGCCAGCAGCCAAGGACGAGCGGATTATGGCTACACCTTC. Its translation: CASSQGRADYGYTF.

CDR3 sequence reads: CATSDLPFAGELTQYF. CDR3 sequence (DNA): TGTGCCACCAGTGATTTGCCGTTTGCTGGGGAACTTACGCAGTATTTT. The chain has TRBV24-1 and TRBJ2-3, with D hard to call. The CDR3 has 16 amino acids. Germline V lookup: CDR1 KGHDR, CDR2 SFDVKD. V lost 0 bases and J lost 8, with 17 bases in between.

The sample holds a few counts of this clonotype. The rearrangement links TRBV29-1 to TRBJ2-2; the D is unclear. The V gene lost 7 bases and the J gene lost 4 bases, with 10 bases spanning the gap. Germline values: CDR1 SQVTM, CDR2 ANQGSEA. There are 12 residues in the CDR3. CDR3 nucleotides: TGCAGCGCCACCGACCGCACCGGGGAGCTGTTTTTT. Translated, it gives CSATDRTGELFF.

At least ten counts were recorded for this clonotype. This chain uses TRBV4-2 with TRBJ1-5; D ambiguous. The CDR3 loop spans 15 amino acids. From germline, CDR1 is LGHNA and CDR2 YNFKEQ. V was shortened by 0 bases and J by 4 bases, with 10 bases between the two germline ends. The CDR3, as DNA: TGTGCCAGCAGCCAAGAAGTGACGCTGAATCAGCCCCAGCATTTT. Translated, it gives CASSQEVTLNQPQHF.

The rearrangement links TRBV11-2 to TRBJ1-5, with 7 positions matching TRBD1. CDR1 and CDR2 from the germline V gene are SGHAT and FQNNGV. CDR3 size: 14 residues. With V trimmed by 5 bases and J by 7 bases, 8 bases remained unmatched. The chain's CDR3 is CASSLQGTGQPQHF. The CDR3, as DNA: TGTGCCAGCAGCCTACAGGGGACGGGGCAGCCCCAGCATTTT. The full variable domain, with the rest looked up from reference TRBV11-2 and TRBJ1-5, is EAGVAQSPRYKIIEKRQSVAFWCNPISGHATLYWYQQILGQGPKLLIQFQNNGVVDDSQLPKDRFSAERLKGVDSTLKIQPAKLEDSAVYLCASSLQGTGQPQHFGDGTRLSIL.

There are many counts of this clonotype. CDR3 sequence (DNA): TGTGCCAGCAGCGTCGGCGTAGATAAGGACGAGCAGTACTTC. It is translated as CASSVGVDKDEQYF. The chain is built from TRBV9 and TRBJ2-7; D unresolved. The CDR3 runs 14 residues. Germline V lookup: CDR1 SGDLS, CDR2 YYNGEE. V lost 2 bases and J 5 bases, leaving 14 bases between the germline ends.

This clonotype was recorded once. The rearrangement links TRBV27 to TRBJ2-6; perhaps TRBD1 as D (6 bases). This CDR3 has 16 residues. Per germline, CDR1 MNHEY and CDR2 SMNVEV (reference sequence). V was cut by 10 bases and J by 0 bases, with 16 bases left in between. The CDR3 region has the DNA TGTGCCACCAAGGGGGTGGGCCTCTCTGGGGCCAACGTCCTGACTTTC. Its translation is CATKGVGLSGANVLTF.

This clonotype was picked up a small number of times. The CDR3 DNA sequence: TGTGCCAGCAGCCAAGATCCCCAATCGATAGGGGCTGGGGAGCTGTTTTTT. Translation: CASSQDPQSIGAGELFF. The chain has TRBV14 and TRBJ2-2; TRBD1 might be the D (5 bases). Germline lookup yields CDR1 SGHDN and CDR2 FVKESK. The CDR3 contains 17 residues. Deletions cut 0 bases from V and 8 bases from J, with 19 bases between.

CDR3 loop: CSAPPTGEGGRAFF. As DNA, the CDR3 is TGCAGTGCTCCCCCCACGGGCGAAGGGGGAAGAGCTTTCTTT. J is TRBJ1-1 and V is TRBV20-1; D is possibly TRBD1 (6 bases). The CDR3 is 14 amino acids. The V end was cut by 5 bases, the J end by 10 bases, with 23 bases between. Germline loops: CDR1 DFQATT, CDR2 SNEGSKA (reference sequence).

This clonotype was counted a few times. The chain carries TRBV14 and TRBJ2-1; D is uncertain. Germline V lookup: CDR1 SGHDN, CDR2 FVKESK. This CDR3 is built from 14 residues. V lost 0 bases and J lost 10, with 13 bases in between. The CDR3 DNA reads TGTGCCAGCAGCCAAGATGCTGGATCTCGGGAGCAGTTCTTC. Its protein is CASSQDAGSREQFF.

CDR3 sequence (DNA): TGTGCCAGCAGTTTCAGTTGGGAAGCTTTCTTT. This translates into CASSFSWEAFF. This chain uses TRBV2 with TRBJ1-1; D remains ambiguous. There are 11 residues in the CDR3. Germline V gene lookup returns CDR1 SNHLY and CDR2 FYNNEI. V lost 5 bases and J lost 8, with 9 bases in between.

The J gene is TRBJ1-2, the V gene TRBV19; perhaps TRBD1 as D (6 bases). The CDR3 length is 13 residues. The V and J ends lost 8 bases and 4 bases respectively, with 14 bases between them. Germline V gene sequence: CDR1 LNHDA, CDR2 SQIVND (reference sequence). CDR3 loop: CASSTGTSYGYTF. The CDR3 DNA reads TGTGCCAGTTCCACAGGGACCTCCTATGGCTACACCTTC.

This clonotype was detected ten times or more. This chain joins TRBV20-1 and TRBJ2-7; TRBD1 matches 9 bases. Trimming removed 5 bases from V and 3 bases from J; junction bases left unmatched: 5. The CDR3 spans 13 residues. Germline assignment: CDR1 DFQATT and CDR2 SNEGSKA (reference sequence). The CDR3: CSAGSTGGYEQYF. The DNA of the CDR3 is TGCAGTGCTGGATCGACAGGGGGCTACGAGCAGTACTTC.

J is TRBJ1-2 and V is TRBV12-3 or TRBV12-4; D uncertain. CDR3 length: 14 residues. Trimming stripped 4 bases from V and 4 bases from J, with 13 bases between. CDR3 bases: TGTGCCAGCAGTTCGGTCCCTCCTGCCTATGGCTACACCTTC. It encodes CASSSVPPAYGYTF.

This clonotype was detected a few times. The chain recombines TRBV6-1 with TRBJ1-4; D ambiguous. The CDR3 length is 13 residues. Germline V gene lookup returns CDR1 MNHNS and CDR2 SASEGT. The ends were cut back, 8 bases at V and 4 bases at J, with 11 bases in the middle. The CDR3 reads CASPDGRNEKLFF. The CDR3 DNA is TGTGCCAGCCCAGACGGACGTAATGAAAAACTGTTTTTT.

This clonotype was seen a handful of times. The chain couples TRBV18 to TRBJ1-1; D not certain. The CDR3 is 16 residues long. CDR1 and CDR2 (germline): KGHSH, LQKENI. V lost 3 bases and J 10 bases, leaving 24 bases between the germline ends. CDR3 sequence: CASSPPLINNGRSAFF. The CDR3 coding sequence is TGTGCCAGCTCACCGCCCCTAATAAACAACGGGCGTTCAGCTTTCTTT.

This clonotype was counted a few times. DNA of the CDR3: TGTGCCAGCAGCTCCGTGTGGACGGCCAACGTCCTGACTTTC. Its translation: CASSSVWTANVLTF. V is TRBV11-3 and J is TRBJ2-6; D call uncertain. The V and J ends lost 4 bases and 6 bases respectively, with 10 bases between them. The germline gives CDR1 SGHNT, CDR2 YENEEA. CDR3 size: 14 residues.

This clonotype was detected only a few times. The chain uses TRBV2 and TRBJ2-1; tentatively, D is TRBD1 or TRBD2 (5 bases each). V dropped 10 bases and J dropped 8 bases, with 18 bases sitting between them. The V gene's germline CDR1 is SNHLY and CDR2 FYNNEI. The CDR3 contains 13 residues. DNA for the CDR3: TGTGCCATCTTGGGGACCCTTGGATATGAGCAGTTCTTC. Translating it yields CAILGTLGYEQFF.

The chain recombines TRBV12-3 or TRBV12-4 with TRBJ2-3; D is perhaps TRBD1 (6 bases). The CDR3 is made up of 15 amino acids. V dropped 2 bases and J dropped 11 bases, with 20 bases sitting between them. CDR3 in DNA: TGTGCCAGCAGTTTACGACAGGTGCCCCATGCGAGGCAGTATTTT. This gives the protein CASSLRQVPHARQYF.

The chain combines TRBV27 with TRBJ2-5; D is possibly TRBD2 (5 bases). The J call may be faulty, since TRBJ2-7 better matches the DNA end. The CDR3 extends over 15 amino acids. Germline V CDR1 and CDR2: MNHEY, SMNVEV (reference sequence). DNA of the CDR3: TGTGCCAGCAGTTTGGCGGTCGGACTTACGTACGAGCAGTACTTC. Translating gives CASSLAVGLTYEQYF.

This clonotype was detected only a few times. V is TRBV7-2 and J is TRBJ1-2; D possibly corresponds to TRBD1 (5 bases). V shed 5 bases and J shed 5 bases, with 15 bases lying between them. The CDR3 spans 14 residues. The germline V gene has CDR1 SGHTA and CDR2 FQGNSA. This chain's CDR3 is CASSPRELAYGYTF. The DNA of the CDR3 is TGTGCCAGCAGCCCCAGGGAGCTGGCTTATGGCTACACCTTC.

This clonotype was detected a few times. A junction end diverges from the germline sequence, so it may reflect a read error. The chain uses TRBV29-1 and TRBJ2-3, with 10 bases matching TRBD2. CDR1 is SQVTM and CDR2 is ANQGSEA in the germline V gene. CDR3 size: 18 residues. DNA of the CDR3: TGCAGCGCCACGGGACTAGCGACCTACTCCGGAACCTACGGCTCCCACCATTTT. It codes for CSATGLATYSGTYGSHHF.